Below are 19 T cell receptor beta chains sequenced from a single sample in a study of cytomegalovirus exposure and HLA in healthy donors. PCR amplification relied on 60 Vbeta primers (plus 13 Jbeta primers). Profiled with immunoSEQ multiplex PCR; TCRdb holds only in-frame clones, not every one. In all, the sample yields 70,000 to 90,000 clones. The sequencing input was PBMCs. These receptors all stem from a man aged 18 to 30 in good health and CMV-seropositive.

The rearrangement joins TRBV6-1 to TRBJ1-1; weak D call: TRBD1 (5 bases). Germline assignment: CDR1 MNHNS and CDR2 SASEGT. V was trimmed by 6 bases and J by 1 base, leaving 12 bases between them. The CDR3 has 14 amino acids. The CDR3 is CASRPTGPNTEAFF. The CDR3 nucleotides are TGTGCCAGCAGGCCAACAGGCCCGAACACTGAAGCTTTCTTT.

The CDR3 loop reads CSVRNRDDYGYTF. Written as DNA, the CDR3 is TGCAGCGTCCGTAATCGGGATGACTATGGCTACACCTTC. V gene TRBV29-1 combines with J gene TRBJ1-2; no definite D call. Germline V gene lookup returns CDR1 SQVTM and CDR2 ANQGSEA. V was pared by 6 bases and J by 3 bases, with 14 bases between. This CDR3 is built from 13 residues.

CDR3 in amino acids: CASSFRQALVQETQYF. CDR3 in DNA: TGTGCCAGCAGCTTCCGGCAGGCACTAGTACAAGAGACCCAGTACTTC. The chain recombines TRBV5-6 with TRBJ2-5, with D possibly being TRBD2 (5 bases). Per germline, CDR1 SGHDT and CDR2 YYEEEE. V gave up 2 bases and J gave up 2 bases, with 16 bases separating them. The CDR3 totals 16 residues.

This chain connects TRBV28 to TRBJ2-1; TRBD2 matches at 12 bases. The length of the CDR3 is 18 residues. Germline values: CDR1 MDHEN, CDR2 SYDVKM. V shed 6 bases, J shed 7 bases, and the junction held 16 bases outside the gene matches. The CDR3 sequence is CASSPKFLAGGFRNEQFF. CDR3 DNA: TGTGCCAGCAGCCCTAAATTTCTAGCGGGAGGGTTCAGGAATGAGCAGTTCTTC. The full variable domain, completed using reference TRBV28 and TRBJ2-1, is DVKVTQSSRYLVKRTGEKVFLECVQDMDHENMFWYRQDPGLGLRLIYFSYDVKMKEKGDIPEGYSVSREKKERFSLILESASTNQTSMYLCASSPKFLAGGFRNEQFFGPGTRLTVL.

The chain uses TRBV6-6 and TRBJ2-7; D is unclear. The CDR3 is made up of 13 amino acids. In germline, CDR1 is MNHNY, CDR2 SVGAGI (reference sequence). Trimming took off 5 bases at V and 3 bases at J, with 11 bases between the two ends. The CDR3 sequence is CASSLQAFYEQYF. As DNA, the CDR3 is TGTGCCAGCAGTCTTCAGGCCTTCTACGAGCAGTACTTC.

The gene calls are TRBV6-1 and TRBJ2-1; perhaps TRBD2 as D (6 bases). CDR1 MNHNS and CDR2 SASEGT come from the germline V gene. The germline V and J ends were trimmed by 8 bases and 7 bases, with 18 bases remaining between them. This CDR3 spans 14 amino acids. The CDR3 is CASGVAAGGNEQFF. DNA for the CDR3: TGTGCCAGCGGGGTCGCAGCGGGCGGGAATGAGCAGTTCTTC.

The chain links TRBV6-5 to TRBJ2-7; TRBD2 aligns across 8 bases. V dropped 8 bases and J dropped 2; count of bases not matched to a gene: 5. The CDR3 length is 13 residues. The germline V gene encodes CDR1 MNHEY and CDR2 SVGAGI. In nucleotides, the CDR3 is TGTGCCAGCGGCCGGGGGGGCCCCTACGAGCAGTACTTC. Its translation is CASGRGGPYEQYF.

The chain is built from TRBV27 and TRBJ1-2; D might be TRBD1 (5 bases). Germline CDR1 is MNHEY and CDR2 is SMNVEV (reference sequence). Trimming took 4 bases from V and 4 from J, leaving 13 bases between them. This CDR3 is 14 amino acids long. The CDR3 reads CASSWTSQGYGYTF. In nucleotides, the CDR3 is TGTGCCAGCAGTTGGACCTCCCAGGGCTATGGCTACACCTTC.

The CDR3 is CASSFWDRGSYEQYF. For the CDR3, the DNA is TGTGCCAGCAGCTTTTGGGACAGGGGTTCCTACGAGCAGTACTTC. V usage is TRBV11-2 and J usage is TRBJ2-7; 10 positions agree with TRBD1. V dropped 3 bases and J dropped 1; count of bases not matched to a gene: 3. Germline CDR1 and CDR2: SGHAT and FQNNGV. CDR3 size: 15 residues.

The chain uses TRBV4-2 and TRBJ2-2; D unresolved. V dropped 0 bases and J dropped 1 base, with 9 bases sitting between them. The CDR3 length is 16 residues. Germline V gives CDR1 LGHNA, CDR2 YNFKEQ. The DNA for the CDR3 is TGTGCCAGCAGCCAAGATCAAACTTGGAACACCGGGGAGCTGTTTTTT. Protein product: CASSQDQTWNTGELFF.

This chain joins TRBV6-1 and TRBJ1-2; 9 nucleotides align to TRBD1. The CDR3 contains 15 residues. After removal of 6 bases from V and 6 bases from J, the junction contained 11 bases not matched to a gene. Per germline, CDR1 MNHNS and CDR2 SASEGT. The CDR3: CASSPVDRGRDGYTF. The CDR3 DNA is TGTGCCAGCAGCCCCGTGGACAGGGGCCGTGATGGCTACACCTTC.

DNA of the CDR3: TGTGCCAGCAGCTCCGGGACTAGCGGCTACGAGCAGTACTTC. It encodes CASSSGTSGYEQYF. The genes are TRBV11-2 and TRBJ2-7; the match to TRBD2 covers 11 bases. The germline V gene has CDR1 SGHAT and CDR2 FQNNGV. After removal of 4 bases from V and 3 bases from J, the junction contained 2 bases not matched to a gene. This CDR3 is 14 amino acids long. Full variable domain (outside the CDR3, taken from reference TRBV11-2 and TRBJ2-7): EAGVAQSPRYKIIEKRQSVAFWCNPISGHATLYWYQQILGQGPKLLIQFQNNGVVDDSQLPKDRFSAERLKGVDSTLKIQPAKLEDSAVYLCASSSGTSGYEQYFGPGTRLTVT.

The chain uses TRBV29-1 and TRBJ2-7; D may be TRBD1 (5 bases). This CDR3 contains 12 residues. Trimming removed 4 bases at V and 5 bases at J, with 12 bases between. Germline CDR1 SQVTM, CDR2 ANQGSEA. The CDR3 sequence is CSVVQGPDEQYF. The CDR3 coding sequence is TGCAGCGTTGTGCAGGGTCCCGACGAGCAGTACTTC.

V gene TRBV27 combines with J gene TRBJ2-2; TRBD1 aligns across 9 bases. This CDR3 spans 17 amino acids. The germline V gene encodes CDR1 MNHEY and CDR2 SMNVEV (reference sequence). The V and J ends lost 1 base and 4 bases, in that order; junction bases with no gene match: 7. CDR3 in DNA: TGTGCCAGCAGTTTATGGGGGACAGGGCCGTCCACCGGGGAGCTGTTTTTT. Translated: CASSLWGTGPSTGELFF.

The chain is built from TRBV11-3 and TRBJ2-6; D is possibly TRBD1 (6 bases). Trimming shortened V by 6 bases and J by 0 bases, and 9 bases separated the two germline ends. Germline V lookup: CDR1 SGHNT, CDR2 YENEEA. The CDR3 sequence is 15 residues long. CDR3 nucleotide sequence: TGTGCCAGCAGGGACAGCACCTCTGGGGCCAACGTCCTGACTTTC. Translation gives CASRDSTSGANVLTF.

The CDR3 reads CASSVEDRAPTGELFF. DNA of the CDR3: TGTGCCAGCAGCGTTGAGGACAGGGCCCCCACCGGGGAGCTGTTTTTT. The rearrangement uses TRBV9 and TRBJ2-2; 8 bases fit TRBD1. J lost 4 bases, V lost 2 bases, and 7 bases had no gene match. From germline, CDR1 is SGDLS and CDR2 YYNGEE. The CDR3 is made up of 16 amino acids. The entire variable domain, with the rest obtained from reference TRBV9 and TRBJ2-2, is as follows: DSGVTQTPKHLITATGQRVTLRCSPRSGDLSVYWYQQSLDQGLQFLIQYYNGEERAKGNILERFSAQQFPDLHSELNLSSLELGDSALYFCASSVEDRAPTGELFFGEGSRLTVL.

V and J are TRBV28 and TRBJ2-5, with TRBD2 identical over 15 bases. This CDR3 comprises 17 residues. Trimming cost V 5 bases and J 1 base; bases outside gene matches: 5. The V gene's germline CDR1 is MDHEN and CDR2 SYDVKM. The CDR3 region is CASSDGLAGGSQETQYF. DNA of the CDR3: TGTGCCAGCAGTGACGGACTAGCGGGAGGGTCCCAAGAGACCCAGTACTTC.

This chain connects TRBV6-5 to TRBJ2-5; TRBD1 might be the D (5 bases). V lost 2 bases, J lost 2 bases, and 15 bases lay in between. In germline, CDR1 is MNHEY, CDR2 SVGAGI. The CDR3 is 16 residues long. The CDR3 coding sequence is TGTGCCAGCAGTTACAAAAGGACATACCGACAAGAGACCCAGTACTTC. Translating it yields CASSYKRTYRQETQYF.

The rearrangement links TRBV5-1 to TRBJ1-4; the match to TRBD1 covers 10 bases. CDR1 SGHRS and CDR2 YFSETQ come from the germline V gene. V gave up 4 bases and J gave up 1 base; unmatched junction bases: 4. The CDR3 is made up of 16 amino acids. The CDR3 region is CASSNDRGQTNEKLFF. The CDR3 DNA reads as TGCGCCAGCAGCAACGACAGGGGGCAAACTAATGAAAAACTGTTTTTT.